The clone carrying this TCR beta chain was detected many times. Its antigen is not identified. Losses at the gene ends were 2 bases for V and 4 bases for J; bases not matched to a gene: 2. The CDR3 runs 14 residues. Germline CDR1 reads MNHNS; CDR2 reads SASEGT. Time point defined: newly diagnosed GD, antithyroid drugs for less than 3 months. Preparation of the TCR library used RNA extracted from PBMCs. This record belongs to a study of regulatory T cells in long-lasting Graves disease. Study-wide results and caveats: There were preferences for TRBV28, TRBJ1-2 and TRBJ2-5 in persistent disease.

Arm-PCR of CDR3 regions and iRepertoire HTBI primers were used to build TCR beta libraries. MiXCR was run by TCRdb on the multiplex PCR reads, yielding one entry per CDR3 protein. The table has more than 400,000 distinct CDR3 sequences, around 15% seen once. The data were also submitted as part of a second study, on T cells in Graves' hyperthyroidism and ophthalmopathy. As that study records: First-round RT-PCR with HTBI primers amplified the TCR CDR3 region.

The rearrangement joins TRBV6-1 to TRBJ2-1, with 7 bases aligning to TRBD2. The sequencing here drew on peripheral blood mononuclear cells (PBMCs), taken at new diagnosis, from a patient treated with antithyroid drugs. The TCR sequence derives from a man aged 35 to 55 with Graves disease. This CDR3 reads CASSEQRGYNEQFF. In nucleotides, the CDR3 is TGTGCCAGCAGTGAACAGCGGGGATACAATGAGCAGTTCTTC.